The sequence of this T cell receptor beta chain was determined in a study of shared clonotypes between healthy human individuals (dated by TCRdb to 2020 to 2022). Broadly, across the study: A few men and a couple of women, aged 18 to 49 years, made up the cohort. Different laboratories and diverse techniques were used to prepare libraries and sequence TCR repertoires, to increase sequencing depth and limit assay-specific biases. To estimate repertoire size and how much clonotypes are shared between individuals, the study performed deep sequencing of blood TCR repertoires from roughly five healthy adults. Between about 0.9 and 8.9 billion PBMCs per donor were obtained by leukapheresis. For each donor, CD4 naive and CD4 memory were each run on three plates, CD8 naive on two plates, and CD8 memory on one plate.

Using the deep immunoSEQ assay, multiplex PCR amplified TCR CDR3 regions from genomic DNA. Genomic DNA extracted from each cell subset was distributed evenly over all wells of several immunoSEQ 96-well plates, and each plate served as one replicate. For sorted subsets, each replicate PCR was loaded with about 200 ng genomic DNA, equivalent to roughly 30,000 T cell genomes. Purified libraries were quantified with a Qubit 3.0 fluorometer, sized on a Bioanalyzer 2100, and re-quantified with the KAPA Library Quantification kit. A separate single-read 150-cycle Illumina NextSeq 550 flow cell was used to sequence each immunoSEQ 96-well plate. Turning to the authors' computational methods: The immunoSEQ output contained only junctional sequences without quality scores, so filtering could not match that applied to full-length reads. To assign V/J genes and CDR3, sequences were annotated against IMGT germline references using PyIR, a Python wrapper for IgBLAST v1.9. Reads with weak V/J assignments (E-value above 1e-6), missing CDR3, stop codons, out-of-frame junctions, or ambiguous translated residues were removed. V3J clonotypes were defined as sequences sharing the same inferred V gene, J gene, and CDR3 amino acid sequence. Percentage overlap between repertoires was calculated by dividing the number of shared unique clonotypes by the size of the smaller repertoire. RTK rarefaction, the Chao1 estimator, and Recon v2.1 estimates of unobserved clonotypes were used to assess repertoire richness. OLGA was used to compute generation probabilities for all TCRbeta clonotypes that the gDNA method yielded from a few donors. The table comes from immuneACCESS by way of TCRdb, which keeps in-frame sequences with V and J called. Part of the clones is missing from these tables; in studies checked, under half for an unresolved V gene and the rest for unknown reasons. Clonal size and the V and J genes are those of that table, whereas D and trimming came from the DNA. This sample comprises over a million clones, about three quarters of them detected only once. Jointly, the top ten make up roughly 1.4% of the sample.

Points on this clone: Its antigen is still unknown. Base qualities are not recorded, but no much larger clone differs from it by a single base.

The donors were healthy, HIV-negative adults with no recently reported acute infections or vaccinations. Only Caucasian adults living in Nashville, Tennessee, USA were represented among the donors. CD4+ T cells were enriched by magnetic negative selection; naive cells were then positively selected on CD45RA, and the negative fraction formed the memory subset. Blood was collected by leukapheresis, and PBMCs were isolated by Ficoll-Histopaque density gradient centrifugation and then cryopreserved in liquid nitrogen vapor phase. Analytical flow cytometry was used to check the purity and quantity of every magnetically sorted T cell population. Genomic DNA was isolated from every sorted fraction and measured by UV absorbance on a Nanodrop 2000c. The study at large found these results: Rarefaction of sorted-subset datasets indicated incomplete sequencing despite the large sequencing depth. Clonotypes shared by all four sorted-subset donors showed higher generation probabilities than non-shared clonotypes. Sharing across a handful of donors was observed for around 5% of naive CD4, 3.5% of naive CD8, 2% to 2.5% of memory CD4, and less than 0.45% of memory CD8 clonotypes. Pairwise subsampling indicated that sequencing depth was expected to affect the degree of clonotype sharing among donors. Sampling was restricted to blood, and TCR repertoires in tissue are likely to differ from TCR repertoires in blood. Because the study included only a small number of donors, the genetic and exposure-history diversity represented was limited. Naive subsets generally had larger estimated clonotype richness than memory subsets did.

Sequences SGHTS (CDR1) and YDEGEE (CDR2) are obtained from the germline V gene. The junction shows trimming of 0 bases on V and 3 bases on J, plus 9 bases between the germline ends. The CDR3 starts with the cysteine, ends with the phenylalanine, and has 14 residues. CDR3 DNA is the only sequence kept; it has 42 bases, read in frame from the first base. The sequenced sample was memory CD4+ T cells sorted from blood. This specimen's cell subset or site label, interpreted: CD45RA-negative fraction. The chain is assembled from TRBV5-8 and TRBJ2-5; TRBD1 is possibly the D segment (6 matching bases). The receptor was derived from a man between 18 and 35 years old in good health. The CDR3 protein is CASSLGDKKETQYF. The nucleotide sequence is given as TGTGCCAGCAGCTTGGGGGACAAAAAAGAGACCCAGTACTTC.